These T cell receptor beta chains were read from a single sample in a study of blood T cell repertoires in COVID-19. Assay: immunoSEQ multiplex PCR; the TCRdb copy retains only in-frame clones and omits some. The repertoire holds 300,000 to 450,000 clones, around 92% seen once, with about 3% in the top ten. The sequencing input was peripheral blood. The receptors derive from a woman in her twenties or thirties with COVID-19, enrolled during active disease. Both conserved end residues are part of each CDR3. D genes are given only for firm matches. The size entry is marked missing in some rows and otherwise reads once, few, many or a size class.

d_call	v_call	clone_size	j_call	cdr3_aa	cdr3_nt
TRBD1	TRBV27	NA	TRBJ1-1	CASKLGTGEAEAFF	TGTGCCAGTAAACTTGGGACAGGCGAAGCTGAAGCTTTCTTT
TRBD1	TRBV15	NA	TRBJ1-5	CATSRDPPQGAGQPQHF	TGTGCCACCAGCAGAGATCCACCTCAGGGGGCGGGACAGCCCCAGCATTTT
NA	TRBV28	NA	TRBJ2-3	CASGTWDSLYTQYF	TGTGCCAGCGGTACTTGGGACTCCCTGTATACGCAGTATTTT
TRBD2	TRBV5-8	NA	TRBJ2-5	CASSLSFGLAAPGETQYF	TGTGCCAGCAGCTTGAGTTTCGGACTAGCGGCCCCAGGGGAGACCCAGTACTTC
NA	TRBV5-1	once	TRBJ2-3	CASSLNTDTQYF	TGCGCCAGCAGCCTTAACACAGATACGCAGTATTTT
NA	TRBV25-1	NA	TRBJ2-3	CASMGLYTDTQYF	TGTGCCAGCATGGGACTCTACACAGATACGCAGTATTTT
TRBD1	TRBV11-1	NA	TRBJ2-1	CASSSHGTDSYNEQFF	TGTGCCAGCAGCTCCCACGGGACAGACTCCTACAATGAGCAGTTCTTC
NA	TRBV3-1/TRBV3-2	NA	TRBJ1-4	CASSQDLYRANEKLFF	TGTGCCAGCAGCCAAGATTTGTACCGAGCTAATGAAAAACTGTTTTTT
NA	TRBV4-3	NA	TRBJ1-5	CASSQEFDQPQHF	TGCGCCAGCAGCCAAGAGTTCGATCAGCCCCAGCATTTT
TRBD1	TRBV9	once	TRBJ2-3	CASSVGPQGVSRAQYF	TGTGCCAGCAGCGTAGGGCCACAGGGGGTTAGCCGGGCGCAGTATTTT
NA	TRBV9	NA	TRBJ2-3	CASSVGSGTDTQYF	TGTGCCAGCAGCGTAGGTAGCGGCACAGATACGCAGTATTTT
TRBD1	TRBV27	once	TRBJ1-2	CASSRDRGGYGYTF	TGTGCCAGCAGTCGCGACAGGGGTGGCTATGGCTACACCTTC
TRBD1	TRBV7-7	NA	TRBJ1-4	CASSRDRGRGNEKLFF	TGTGCTAGCAGCCGCGACAGGGGGCGGGGGAATGAAAAACTGTTTTTT
TRBD1	TRBV6-2/TRBV6-3	NA	TRBJ1-5	CASSSTGNNQPQHF	TGTGCCAGCAGTTCGACAGGGAACAATCAGCCCCAGCATTTT
NA	TRBV27	NA	TRBJ1-1	CASSFGPEEGNAEAFF	TGTGCCAGCAGTTTCGGACCGGAGGAGGGGAACGCTGAAGCTTTCTTT
NA	TRBV19	NA	TRBJ1-6	CASSADSATNSPLHF	TGTGCCAGTAGTGCGGACAGCGCAACTAATTCACCCCTCCACTTT
NA	TRBV28	NA	TRBJ2-7	CASTGSGRGQYF	TGTGCCAGCACAGGGTCCGGGCGGGGGCAGTACTTC
TRBD2	TRBV11-3	NA	TRBJ2-3	CASSSGLGGSDTQYF	TGTGCCAGCAGCTCGGGACTAGGAGGTAGTGATACGCAGTATTTT
TRBD1	TRBV2	few	TRBJ2-4	CASSITGTEHRYF	TGTGCCAGCAGTATCACCGGGACAGAGCATCGGTACTTC
NA	TRBV3-1/TRBV3-2	NA	TRBJ1-2	CASSPETGFPICYGYTF	TGTGCCAGCAGCCCCGAAACGGGATTCCCGATATGCTATGGCTACACCTTC
NA	TRBV6-6	NA	TRBJ1-2	CASSSGQAAGYTF	TGTGCCAGCAGTTCCGGACAAGCAGCGGGCTACACCTTC
NA	TRBV3-1/TRBV3-2	NA	TRBJ1-2	CASSQAGGGFYGYTF	TGTGCCAGCAGCCAAGCGGGGGGCGGGTTCTATGGCTACACCTTC
NA	TRBV14	NA	TRBJ2-1	CASSQVTTFDEQFF	TGTGCCAGCAGCCAAGTCACTACCTTCGATGAGCAGTTCTTC
TRBD1	TRBV7-2	NA	TRBJ2-5	CASSKRGQQETQYF	TGTGCCAGCAGCAAACGGGGACAGCAAGAGACCCAGTACTTC
TRBD2	TRBV29-1	NA	TRBJ2-1	CSVARAGALNEQFF	TGCAGCGTCGCTCGAGCGGGAGCTCTCAATGAGCAGTTCTTC
TRBD1	TRBV19	NA	TRBJ2-2	CASSPWTGTNTGELFF	TGTGCCAGTAGTCCGTGGACAGGAACGAACACCGGGGAGCTGTTTTTT
TRBD2	TRBV28	NA	TRBJ2-4	CASSESGTSGQLAKNIQYF	TGTGCCAGCAGCGAAAGCGGGACTAGCGGCCAACTAGCCAAAAACATTCAGTACTTC
NA	TRBV11-2	NA	TRBJ1-6	CASSIASAYNSPLHF	TGTGCCAGCAGCATTGCTAGCGCCTATAATTCACCCCTCCACTTT
TRBD1	TRBV11-3	few	TRBJ1-1	CASSHRTGNMNTEAFF	TGTGCCAGCAGCCATCGGACAGGGAACATGAACACTGAAGCTTTCTTT
TRBD2	TRBV18	NA	TRBJ2-3	CASSPGERERGTQYF	TGTGCCAGCTCACCCGGAGAGCGGGAGAGGGGTACGCAGTATTTT
NA	TRBV7-2	NA	TRBJ1-6	CASSSNQGNNSPLHF	TGTGCCAGCAGCTCAAACCAGGGGAATAATTCACCCCTCCACTTT
TRBD1	TRBV13	NA	TRBJ1-1	CATGQGSTEAFF	TGTGCCACCGGACAGGGGAGCACTGAAGCTTTCTTT
NA	TRBV28	few	TRBJ1-5	CASSLAYQPQHF	TGTGCCAGCAGTCTAGCCTATCAGCCCCAGCATTTT
NA	TRBV5-6	NA	TRBJ1-1	CASSLDTNTEAFF	TGTGCCAGCAGCTTGGACACCAACACTGAAGCTTTCTTT
NA	TRBV27	NA	TRBJ2-1	CASQTFGGNEQFF	TGTGCCAGCCAAACATTTGGGGGGAATGAGCAGTTCTTC
TRBD1	TRBV29-1	NA	TRBJ1-1	CSVSQGAWDTEAFF	TGCAGCGTTTCACAGGGGGCGTGGGACACTGAAGCTTTCTTT
NA	TRBV18	NA	TRBJ1-4	CASSPSARLNNEKLFF	TGTGCCAGCTCACCAAGCGCGCGGCTGAATAATGAAAAACTGTTTTTT
NA	TRBV5-4	NA	TRBJ2-1	CASSFSGDNEQFF	TGTGCCAGCAGCTTCTCGGGGGACAATGAGCAGTTCTTC
NA	TRBV3-1/TRBV3-2	few	TRBJ2-2	CASSQHRVGVLNYTGELFF	TGTGCCAGCAGCCAACACAGGGTAGGCGTGCTGAACTACACCGGGGAGCTGTTTTTT
TRBD1	TRBV19	NA	TRBJ1-4	CASSIKGAPNEKLFF	TGTGCCAGTAGTATAAAGGGGGCGCCGAATGAAAAACTGTTTTTT
NA	TRBV11-2	NA	TRBJ2-5	CASSPRGGLVSETQYF	TGTGCCAGCAGCCCCCGAGGAGGGCTAGTGTCTGAGACCCAGTACTTC
TRBD1	TRBV6-2/TRBV6-3	NA	TRBJ1-5	CASSYGGTGGQPQHF	TGTGCCAGCAGTTACGGCGGGACAGGGGGCCAGCCCCAGCATTTT
TRBD1	TRBV11-3	few	TRBJ1-1	CASSPRTGGWMNTEAFF	TGTGCCAGCAGCCCTCGGACAGGGGGCTGGATGAACACTGAAGCTTTCTTT
NA	TRBV5-1	NA	TRBJ2-3	CASGRTTDTQYF	TGCGCCAGCGGGAGAACCACAGATACGCAGTATTTT